Included here is one T cell receptor beta chain sequence, with context. This record comes from a study of blood T cells in healthy people across ages. A second about 7 to 11 cycle PCR used barcoded and J-beta primers. TCRdb reprocessed the 5' RACE reads via MiXCR and lists one record per CDR3 protein. The sample has fewer than 1,000,000 distinct CDR3 sequences, under 45% seen once; the top ten hold about a fifth. The TCR sequence derives from a man aged 55 to 70 in good health. The sequencing input was blood.

The CDR3 sequence is CASNAGYYNEQFF. Written as DNA, the CDR3 is TGTGCCAGCAATGCGGGATATTACAATGAGCAGTTCTTC. The chain recombines TRBV2 with TRBJ2-1, with D perhaps matching TRBD2 (6 bases). Trimming took 7 bases from V and 4 from J, leaving 11 bases between them. The CDR3 totals 13 residues. Looked up from germline, CDR1 is SNHLY and CDR2 is FYNNEI.